These 27 T cell receptor beta chains originate from one sample sequenced in a study of CD8+ T cells in alopecia areata. The sequencing template was cDNA reverse transcribed from extracted RNA. Repertoires were generated with immunoSEQ multiplex PCR, while TCRdb's copy carries only in-frame clones and drops some. The table includes 95,000 to 100,000 clones, around 60% detected once. Treatment noted: oral pan-JAK inhibitor, 5-10 mg twice daily. Sequences were derived from CD8+ T cells sorted from blood, sampled at roughly week 58, from a patient treated with tofacitinib. The source of these receptors is a human donor with alopecia areata.

This clone showed up just once. The chain couples TRBV19 to TRBJ2-7, with 7 bases matching TRBD1. The germline V gene encodes CDR1 LNHDA and CDR2 SQIVND (reference sequence). V lost 5 bases and J lost 2; bases outside the gene matches: 6. This CDR3 region has 14 residues. The CDR3 nucleotides read TGTGCCAGTAGTCCCCGACAGGGTCCCTACGAGCAGTACTTC. Translated, it gives CASSPRQGPYEQYF.

The chain uses TRBV27 and TRBJ2-7; 8 nucleotides agree with TRBD2. Germline V gene lookup returns CDR1 MNHEY and CDR2 SMNVEV (reference sequence). With V trimmed by 4 bases and J by 5 bases, 7 bases remained unmatched. The CDR3 runs to 14 residues. In DNA form, the CDR3 reads TGTGCCAGCAGTTGGGGTCGGGGGGGCCACGAGCAGTACTTC. Encoded protein: CASSWGRGGHEQYF.

The chain carries TRBV4-2 and TRBJ2-3, with 10 bases lining up with TRBD2. Per germline, CDR1 LGHNA and CDR2 YNFKEQ. The CDR3 is made up of 14 amino acids. V lost 7 bases to trimming and J lost 9 bases; unmatched junction nucleotides: 10. CDR3 nucleotide sequence: TGTGCCAGCACTCCGGGACTAGCGATCCGGACGCAGTATTTT. It specifies CASTPGLAIRTQYF.

This clone has a handful of counts. V gene TRBV10-3 combines with J gene TRBJ2-7; TRBD2 is a possible D gene (7 bases). V was trimmed by 10 bases and J by 2 bases, leaving 21 bases between them. The CDR3 covers 15 residues. Per the germline V gene, CDR1 is ENHRY and CDR2 is SYGVKD. In DNA form, the CDR3 reads TGTGCCACGAGGGGGGGTCGCCTGGGAACCTACGAGCAGTACTTC. It translates to CATRGGRLGTYEQYF.

The V gene is TRBV7-9, the J gene TRBJ2-1; the D is unclear. Trimming cost V 4 bases and J 8 bases, with 12 bases left between them. The CDR3 sequence is 13 residues long. Germline CDR1 reads SEHNR; CDR2 reads FQNEAQ (reference sequence). DNA of the CDR3: TGTGCCAGCAGCTCCACCGGAAGGGATGAGCAGTTCTTC. Its protein product is CASSSTGRDEQFF.

The J gene is TRBJ2-1, the V gene TRBV29-1; D is undetermined. This CDR3 comprises 14 residues. Trimming shortened V by 1 base and J by 0 bases, and 7 bases separated the two germline ends. Germline CDR1 and CDR2: SQVTM and ANQGSEA. The CDR3 loop is CSVEGGLSYNEQFF. The CDR3 bases are TGCAGCGTTGAAGGCGGTCTCTCCTACAATGAGCAGTTCTTC.

J is TRBJ2-5 and V is TRBV27; D gene unclear. Germline CDR1 is MNHEY and CDR2 is SMNVEV (reference sequence). Between the trimmed V and J ends, which lost 4 bases and 5 bases, there was a span of 11 bases. The CDR3 covers 13 residues. DNA for the CDR3: TGTGCCAGCAGTTCTTGGGCCTGGGAGACCCAGTACTTC. It encodes CASSSWAWETQYF.

The chain carries TRBV29-1 and TRBJ1-1; a weak D match, TRBD1 (5 bases). The CDR3 length is 9 residues. Germline loops: CDR1 SQVTM, CDR2 ANQGSEA. V lost 4 bases, J lost 11 bases, and 8 bases lay in between. Written as DNA, the CDR3 is TGCAGCGTTGCCGAGGGGGCTTTCTTT. Translating gives CSVAEGAFF.

The chain is built from TRBV5-1 and TRBJ2-5; 9 bases are a match to TRBD1. The CDR3 loop spans 14 amino acids. With V trimmed by 4 bases and J by 2 bases, 3 bases remained unmatched. Germline CDR1 is SGHRS and CDR2 is YFSETQ. CDR3 protein: CASSGTGTQETQYF. The CDR3 DNA follows: TGCGCCAGCAGCGGGACAGGGACTCAAGAGACCCAGTACTTC.

This clone has a handful of counts. Since a far larger clone is one base different, this is likely a read error. The sample contains more than one DNA sequence encoding this CDR3. The chain recombines TRBV7-9 with TRBJ1-4; no definite D call. Germline CDR1 reads SEHNR; CDR2 reads FQNEAQ (reference sequence). The CDR3 runs 14 residues. Trimming removed 3 bases at V and 0 bases at J, with 5 bases between. The DNA for the CDR3 is TGTGCCAGCAGCTTGATCGCAACTAATGAAAAACTGTTTTTT. As protein: CASSLIATNEKLFF. The whole variable domain, remainder taken from reference TRBV7-9 and TRBJ1-4, is DTGVSQNPRHKITKRGQNVTFRCDPISEHNRLYWYRQTLGQGPEFLTYFQNEAQLEKSRLLSDRFSAERPKGSFSTLEIQRTEQGDSAMYLCASSLIATNEKLFFGSGTQLSVL.

The chain uses TRBV29-1 and TRBJ2-7, with 10 bases identical to TRBD1. The CDR3 runs to 13 residues. In germline, CDR1 is SQVTM, CDR2 ANQGSEA. V trimming: 5 bases; J trimming: 4 bases; junction bases outside the gene matches: 5. The CDR3 is CSVPGQGRYEQYF. The CDR3 DNA sequence: TGCAGCGTTCCGGGACAGGGGCGGTACGAGCAGTACTTC.

This clone was detected only a few times. The rearrangement links TRBV19 to TRBJ2-1; 7 nucleotides match TRBD2. With 7 bases clipped from V and 8 bases from J, the junction kept 14 bases outside the gene matches. Germline CDR1 reads LNHDA; CDR2 reads SQIVND (reference sequence). CDR3 size: 15 residues. The CDR3 coding sequence is TGTGCCAGTACCATGAGGGCGGGACTAAAGGATGAGCAGTTCTTC. Its protein product is CASTMRAGLKDEQFF.

This clone was detected only once. The chain combines TRBV5-1 with TRBJ1-1; unclear D gene. Germline loops: CDR1 SGHRS, CDR2 YFSETQ. V was pared by 0 bases and J by 1 base, with 13 bases between. The CDR3 consists of 16 residues. The CDR3 loop is CASSLELGSGNTEAFF. In DNA, the CDR3 is TGCGCCAGCAGCTTGGAGCTAGGGAGTGGGAACACTGAAGCTTTCTTT.

The V call is TRBV7-8, the J call TRBJ2-7; no reliable D call. The germline V gene has CDR1 SGHVS and CDR2 FQNEAQ. The CDR3 extends over 12 amino acids. V was cut by 1 base and J by 3 bases, with 4 bases left in between. The CDR3 region is CASSLDDYEQYF. In DNA form, the CDR3 reads TGTGCCAGCAGCTTAGATGACTACGAGCAGTACTTC.

Only a few counts were recorded for this clone. The J gene is TRBJ1-1, the V gene TRBV6-5; D possibly corresponds to TRBD1 (5 bases). With 2 bases removed from V and 4 bases from J, the gap between germline ends came to 8 bases. The CDR3 sequence is 13 residues long. Germline CDR1 and CDR2: MNHEY and SVGAGI. The chain's CDR3 is CASSYGGTTEAFF. In nucleotides, the CDR3 is TGTGCCAGCAGTTACGGGGGGACCACTGAAGCTTTCTTT.

The chain combines TRBV15 with TRBJ1-1; D gene unclear. V was pared by 5 bases and J by 6 bases, with 19 bases between. Germline V gene sequence: CDR1 LNHNV, CDR2 YYDKDF (reference sequence). The CDR3 has 15 residues. The CDR3 is CATSGVTGFRAEAFF. CDR3 in DNA: TGTGCCACCAGCGGTGTGACGGGGTTTAGGGCTGAAGCTTTCTTT.

This clone was detected once. The chain is built from TRBV2 and TRBJ2-7; the match to TRBD1 covers 11 bases. Per germline, CDR1 SNHLY and CDR2 FYNNEI. V gave up 6 bases and J gave up 3 bases; unmatched junction bases: 7. This CDR3 is 15 amino acids long. This CDR3 reads CASSTAGTGGYEQYF. Here the CDR3 DNA reads TGTGCCAGCAGCACGGCCGGGACAGGGGGCTACGAGCAGTACTTC. The whole variable domain, filled in from reference TRBV2 and TRBJ2-7, reads EPEVTQTPSHQVTQMGQEVILRCVPISNHLYFYWYRQILGQKVEFLVSFYNNEISEKSEIFDDQFSVERPDGSNFTLKIRSTKLEDSAMYFCASSTAGTGGYEQYFGPGTRLTVT.

For the CDR3, the DNA is TGTGCCAGCGGCGCCGGGACAGGGGCCGGCTACACCTTC. Its translation is CASGAGTGAGYTF. The V and J genes are TRBV11-2 and TRBJ1-2; TRBD1 matches at 10 bases. V was pared by 8 bases and J by 8 bases, with 8 bases of the junction left unmatched. The CDR3 is 13 residues long. Germline assignment: CDR1 SGHAT and CDR2 FQNNGV.

V is TRBV2 and J is TRBJ2-3; D is ambiguous. The V end lost 6 bases, the J end lost 2 bases, and 18 bases lay between the germline ends. The CDR3 has 16 amino acids. Looked up from germline, CDR1 is SNHLY and CDR2 is FYNNEI. The CDR3 sequence: CASRPDLMENTDTQYF. The CDR3 coding sequence is TGTGCCAGCAGGCCGGACCTGATGGAGAACACAGATACGCAGTATTTT.

This clone showed up just a few times. The chain uses TRBV2 and TRBJ2-1; D is perhaps TRBD1 (6 bases). The germline V gene has CDR1 SNHLY and CDR2 FYNNEI. CDR3 length: 12 residues. The V gene lost 5 bases and the J gene lost 9 bases, with 11 bases spanning the gap. DNA for the CDR3: TGTGCCAGCAGTTTCAGGGGTGGTGAGCAGTTCTTC. Amino acids: CASSFRGGEQFF.

J is TRBJ1-4 and V is TRBV5-1, with D uncertain. There are 15 residues in the CDR3. The germline V gene encodes CDR1 SGHRS and CDR2 YFSETQ. Trimming pared 1 base from V and 5 bases from J, leaving 12 bases between. The CDR3 sequence is CASSLSVRPNEKLFF. As DNA, the CDR3 is TGCGCCAGCAGCTTGAGTGTCAGGCCCAATGAAAAACTGTTTTTT.

V usage is TRBV7-9 and J usage is TRBJ2-1, with D perhaps given as TRBD1 or TRBD2 (6 bases each). Germline V gives CDR1 SEHNR, CDR2 FQNEAQ (reference sequence). V lost 5 bases and J 8 bases, leaving 10 bases between the germline ends. This CDR3 contains 12 residues. The CDR3 protein is CASSLGGYEQFF. CDR3 nucleotides: TGTGCCAGCAGCCTGGGGGGCTATGAGCAGTTCTTC.

J is TRBJ1-1 and V is TRBV11-2, with unresolved D. The CDR3 has 12 residues. Per germline, CDR1 SGHAT and CDR2 FQNNGV. The V gene lost 3 bases and the J gene lost 7 bases, with 9 bases spanning the gap. CDR3 amino acids: CASSFNSREAFF. The CDR3 nucleotides are TGTGCCAGCAGCTTTAACAGCCGTGAAGCTTTCTTT.

As to this clone: Mismatch with germline at one junction end may stem from a read error. The chain carries TRBV7-7 and TRBJ2-5, with 9 nucleotides matching TRBD2. The CDR3 runs 16 residues. Germline-derived CDR1 and CDR2 are SSHAT and FNYEAQ (reference sequence). The CDR3 bases are TGTGCTAGCAGCTTAAGGGGAATTCTAGCGGGGGAGACCCAGTACTTC. Translated, it gives CASSLRGILAGETQYF.

The chain uses TRBV2 and TRBJ2-7; D perhaps matches TRBD2 (6 bases). Germline loops: CDR1 SNHLY, CDR2 FYNNEI. Trimming left V 4 bases short and J 0 bases short, with 13 bases between. This CDR3 region has 15 residues. The CDR3 loop reads CASSALSGPSYEQYF. CDR3 DNA sequence: TGTGCCAGCAGTGCACTAAGCGGGCCCTCCTACGAGCAGTACTTC. Combining the CDR3 with reference TRBV2 and TRBJ2-7 gives the whole variable domain EPEVTQTPSHQVTQMGQEVILRCVPISNHLYFYWYRQILGQKVEFLVSFYNNEISEKSEIFDDQFSVERPDGSNFTLKIRSTKLEDSAMYFCASSALSGPSYEQYFGPGTRLTVT.

The chain employs TRBV7-9 and TRBJ2-1; 10 bases are a match to TRBD1. The CDR3 is made up of 16 amino acids. Trimming cost V 4 bases and J 1 base; bases outside gene matches: 4. The germline V gene encodes CDR1 SEHNR and CDR2 FQNEAQ (reference sequence). CDR3 region: CASSSWTGGSYNEQFF. The CDR3, as DNA: TGTGCCAGCAGCTCCTGGACAGGGGGGTCCTACAATGAGCAGTTCTTC. The complete variable domain, with remaining parts taken from reference TRBV7-9 and TRBJ2-1, reads DTGVSQNPRHKITKRGQNVTFRCDPISEHNRLYWYRQTLGQGPEFLTYFQNEAQLEKSRLLSDRFSAERPKGSFSTLEIQRTEQGDSAMYLCASSSWTGGSYNEQFFGPGTRLTVL.

This clone has just a few counts. The rearrangement links TRBV12-5 to TRBJ2-7, with 10 bases that match TRBD2. The CDR3 spans 15 residues. V lost 6 bases and J lost 2; bases outside the gene matches: 7. CDR1 and CDR2 (germline): LGHNT, FRNRAP. This chain's CDR3 is CASGKVAGGTYEQYF. CDR3 sequence (DNA): TGTGCTAGTGGCAAAGTAGCGGGGGGTACCTACGAGCAGTACTTC.